This TCR beta chain emerged from a study of synovial regulatory T cells in juvenile arthritis. Across the study: One patient received methotrexate plus infliximab; one lacked treatment information. Study-wide findings and caveats: Blood Treg cells that were inflammation-associated showed lower TCR diversity than other blood Treg cells. Synovial Teff and blood CPL repertoires partially overlapped with iaTreg TCR repertoires, which were largely patient-private.

As to this clone: Antigen: not known.

The germline gives CDR1 LGHNA, CDR2 YNFKEQ. This CDR3 has 14 residues. There is no recorded DNA. Clones were sequenced by immunoSEQ multiplex PCR, and TCRdb holds only the in-frame ones, with some missing. The repertoire table contains about 10,000 clones. Median age around 11 years (roughly 2.3-25); median disease duration 7 years (0.2-19.1). The chain recombines TRBV4-2 with TRBJ2-7; TCRdb picks TRBD1, but there is no DNA to check that call. Sequencing was done on a sample of Treg cells from blood. The subset denotes: remaining (HLA-DR-negative) circulating blood Treg cells. This sequence was found in a donor younger than 35 with juvenile idiopathic arthritis. The CDR3: CASSQAGTLYEQYF.